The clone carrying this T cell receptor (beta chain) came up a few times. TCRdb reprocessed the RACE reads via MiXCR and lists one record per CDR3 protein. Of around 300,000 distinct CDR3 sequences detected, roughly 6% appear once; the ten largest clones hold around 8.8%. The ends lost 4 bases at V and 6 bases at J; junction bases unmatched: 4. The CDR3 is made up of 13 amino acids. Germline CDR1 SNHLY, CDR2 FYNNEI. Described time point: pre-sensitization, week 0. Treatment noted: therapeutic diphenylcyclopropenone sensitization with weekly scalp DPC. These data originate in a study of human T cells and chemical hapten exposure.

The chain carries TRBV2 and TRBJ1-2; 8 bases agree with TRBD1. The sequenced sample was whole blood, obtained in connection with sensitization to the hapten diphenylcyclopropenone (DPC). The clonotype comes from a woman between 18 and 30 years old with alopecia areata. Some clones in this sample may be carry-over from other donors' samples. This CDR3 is CASSVETGDGYTF. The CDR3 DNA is TGTGCCAGCAGTGTCGAGACAGGGGATGGCTACACCTTC.